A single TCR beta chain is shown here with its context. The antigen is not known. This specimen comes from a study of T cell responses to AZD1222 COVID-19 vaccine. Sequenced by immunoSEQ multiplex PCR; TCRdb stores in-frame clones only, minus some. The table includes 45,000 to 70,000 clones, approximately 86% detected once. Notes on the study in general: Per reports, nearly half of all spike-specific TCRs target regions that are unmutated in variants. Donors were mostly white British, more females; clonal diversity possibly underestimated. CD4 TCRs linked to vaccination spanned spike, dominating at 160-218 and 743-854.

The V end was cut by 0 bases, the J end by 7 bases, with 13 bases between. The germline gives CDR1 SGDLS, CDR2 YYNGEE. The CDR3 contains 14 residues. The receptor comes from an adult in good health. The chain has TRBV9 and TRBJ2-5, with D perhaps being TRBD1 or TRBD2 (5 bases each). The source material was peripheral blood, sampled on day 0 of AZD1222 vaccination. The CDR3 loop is CASSVGDAKGTQYF. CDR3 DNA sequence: TGTGCCAGCAGCGTAGGGGACGCCAAAGGGACCCAGTACTTC.